Listed here is a single T cell receptor beta chain. The data are from a study of CD8 T cells in Susac syndrome. Background on the study: Patients with Susac syndrome had blood drawn and were at that point therapy-naive, on corticosteroids, or on intravenous immunoglobulin alone.

RNA amounts of about 0.5 to 1 ug underwent reverse transcription with random hexamers. TCRdb reanalysed the immunoSEQ multiplex PCR reads using MiXCR and keeps one entry per CDR3 protein. The sample contains about 180,000 distinct CDR3 sequences, 94% of which appear only once. Germline lookup yields CDR1 SEHNR and CDR2 FQNEAQ (reference sequence). The V segment lost 7 bases and the J segment 7 bases; nucleotides outside the gene matches: 12. CDR3 length: 14 residues. J is TRBJ1-2 and V is TRBV7-9; 7 bases map to TRBD1. The TCR comes from a human donor with Susac syndrome. Sequencing input: CD4+ T cells from PBMCs. The CDR3 DNA reads as TGTGCCAGCACCCCGGGACAGCGGGCGGGTGGCTACACCTTC. Translation gives CASTPGQRAGGYTF.